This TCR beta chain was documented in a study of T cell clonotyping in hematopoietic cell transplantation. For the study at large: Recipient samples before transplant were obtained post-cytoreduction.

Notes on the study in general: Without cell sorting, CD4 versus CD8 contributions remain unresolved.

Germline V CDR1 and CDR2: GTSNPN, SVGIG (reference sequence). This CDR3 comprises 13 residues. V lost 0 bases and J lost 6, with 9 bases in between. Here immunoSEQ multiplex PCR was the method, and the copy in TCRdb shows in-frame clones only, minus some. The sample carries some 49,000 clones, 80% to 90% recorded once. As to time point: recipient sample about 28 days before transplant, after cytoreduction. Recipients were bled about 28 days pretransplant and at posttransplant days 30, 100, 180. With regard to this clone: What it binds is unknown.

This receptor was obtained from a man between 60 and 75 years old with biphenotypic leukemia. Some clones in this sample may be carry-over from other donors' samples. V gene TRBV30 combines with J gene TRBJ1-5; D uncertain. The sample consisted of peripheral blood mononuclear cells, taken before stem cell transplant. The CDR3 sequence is CAWSVNGIQPQHF. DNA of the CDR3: TGTGCCTGGAGTGTAAATGGTATTCAGCCCCAGCATTTT.